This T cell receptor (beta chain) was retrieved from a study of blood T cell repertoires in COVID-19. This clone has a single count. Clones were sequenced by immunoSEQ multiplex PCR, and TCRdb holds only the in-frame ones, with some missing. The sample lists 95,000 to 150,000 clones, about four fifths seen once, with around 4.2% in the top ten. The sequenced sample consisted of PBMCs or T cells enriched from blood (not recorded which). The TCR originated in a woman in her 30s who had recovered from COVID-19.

CDR3 DNA: TGTGCCAGCAGTTTGCGTGTCGGGGAGCTGTTTTTT. Amino acids: CASSLRVGELFF. This sequence joins TRBV28 and TRBJ2-2; D gene uncertain. Germline V gene lookup returns CDR1 MDHEN and CDR2 SYDVKM. V gave up 3 bases and J gave up 7 bases, with 6 bases separating them. This CDR3 is 12 amino acids long.